The 19 T cell receptor beta chains below all came from one sample that was sequenced in a study of cytomegalovirus exposure and HLA in healthy donors. PCR used 60 Vbeta primers and 13 Jbeta primers. Measured with immunoSEQ multiplex PCR; TCRdb has only the in-frame clones, and not every one. The sample shows about 86,000 clones, around 70% of them seen only once. The sample consisted of PBMCs. Receptors originate from a man between 60 and 75 years old in good health and CMV-seronegative.

This clone occurred a few times. This chain links TRBV19 with TRBJ2-1; 13 bases fit TRBD2. Looked up from germline, CDR1 is LNHDA and CDR2 is SQIVND (reference sequence). The CDR3 extends over 15 amino acids. The V gene end was trimmed by 7 bases and the J gene end by 8 bases; junction bases not matched to a gene: 8. The CDR3 nucleotides are TGTGCCAGTAAAGGCGGGACTAGCGGGAAGGATGAGCAGTTCTTC. Translated: CASKGGTSGKDEQFF.

This clone was seen a single time. The CDR3 sequence is CASSSVRTGAYNEQFF. CDR3 nucleotides: TGTGCCAGCAGCTCGGTTAGGACAGGGGCCTACAATGAGCAGTTCTTC. The chain carries TRBV5-6 and TRBJ2-1; 9 bases match TRBD1. CDR1 and CDR2 from the germline V gene are SGHDT and YYEEEE. V trimming: 3 bases; J trimming: 2 bases; junction bases outside the gene matches: 6. The CDR3 is made up of 16 amino acids.

J is TRBJ1-4 and V is TRBV18; D gene unclear. Per germline, CDR1 KGHSH and CDR2 LQKENI. V dropped 6 bases and J dropped 8 bases, with 16 bases sitting between them. The CDR3 sequence is 14 residues long. The CDR3 loop reads CASSTTAAIEKLFF. CDR3 DNA: TGTGCCAGCTCCACGACGGCGGCCATCGAAAAACTGTTTTTT. The full variable domain, its missing parts supplied by reference TRBV18 and TRBJ1-4, is NAGVMQNPRHLVRRRGQEARLRCSPMKGHSHVYWYRQLPEEGLKFMVYLQKENIIDESGMPKERFSAEFPKEGPSILRIQQVVRGDSAAYFCASSTTAAIEKLFFGSGTQLSVL.

The chain uses TRBV11-3 and TRBJ2-1; TRBD2 matches at 8 bases. V was pared by 5 bases and J by 9 bases, with 12 bases of the junction left unmatched. CDR3 size: 15 residues. Per germline, CDR1 SGHNT and CDR2 YENEEA. CDR3 bases: TGTGCCAGCAGCCCAGCGGGACTAGGAAATAGTGAGCAGTTCTTC. Translated, it gives CASSPAGLGNSEQFF.

The chain combines TRBV5-1 with TRBJ2-1, with 9 bases matching TRBD2. J gave up 14 bases and V 4 bases, and 13 bases lay outside the gene matches. This CDR3 contains 14 residues. Germline V gene lookup returns CDR1 SGHRS and CDR2 YFSETQ. Here the CDR3 reads CASSLLSSGDVEFF. In nucleotides, the CDR3 is TGCGCCAGCAGCCTCCTCTCTAGCGGGGACGTTGAGTTCTTC.

The genes are TRBV2 and TRBJ2-7, with D perhaps matching TRBD1 (6 bases). Per the germline V gene, CDR1 is SNHLY and CDR2 is FYNNEI. The CDR3 runs to 12 residues. V lost 6 bases, J lost 2 bases, and 8 bases lay in between. The CDR3 coding sequence is TGTGCCAGCAGGGACAGAGCCTACGAGCAGTACTTC. It codes for CASRDRAYEQYF.

As DNA, the CDR3 is TGTGCCAGCAGTCCCACCGTTAGTAGCTCCTACAATGAGCAGTTCTTC. Translation gives CASSPTVSSSYNEQFF. The gene calls are TRBV6-6 and TRBJ2-1, with unresolved D. Germline CDR1 MNHNY, CDR2 SVGAGI (reference sequence). The germline V and J ends were trimmed by 5 bases and 0 bases, with 14 bases remaining between them. The CDR3 is made up of 16 amino acids.

The CDR3 DNA reads TGTGCCAGCAGCACCCCAGGACAGGGAGGGTCCTACGAGCAGTACTTC. This sequence encodes CASSTPGQGGSYEQYF. The V call is TRBV6-6, the J call TRBJ2-7; D is perhaps TRBD1 (8 bases). Germline CDR1 reads MNHNY; CDR2 reads SVGAGI (reference sequence). V lost 6 bases, J lost 1 base, and 19 bases lay in between. The CDR3 sequence is 16 residues long.

This rearrangement joins TRBV21-1 to TRBJ1-5; the table calls TRBD1, which could not be checked here. TRBV21-1 is given as a pseudogene. The CDR3 spans 15 residues. The CDR3 sequence: CASSRGQGLIQPQHF. CDR3 in DNA: TGTGCCAGCAGCAGAGGACAGGGACTTATTCAGCCCCAGCATTTT.

This chain links TRBV7-2 with TRBJ1-1; possible D gene TRBD1, 5 bases. Trimming cost V 3 bases and J 3 bases, with 11 bases left between them. CDR3 size: 14 residues. Germline V gene sequence: CDR1 SGHTA, CDR2 FQGNSA. In DNA, the CDR3 is TGTGCCAGCAGCTTTTATAGGGGCCACACTGAAGCTTTCTTT. It codes for CASSFYRGHTEAFF.

This clone turned up a few times. This sequence joins TRBV29-1 and TRBJ2-2; possibly TRBD2 for D (5 bases). V was trimmed by 5 bases and J by 0 bases, leaving 13 bases between them. The CDR3 covers 15 residues. The germline gives CDR1 SQVTM, CDR2 ANQGSEA. CDR3 in DNA: TGCAGCGTTCGTCCGGGAACCACGAACACCGGGGAGCTGTTTTTT. It yields the protein CSVRPGTTNTGELFF.

The V and J genes are TRBV29-1 and TRBJ2-3; the D is unclear. Germline CDR1 SQVTM, CDR2 ANQGSEA. This CDR3 is 13 amino acids long. Trimming stripped 4 bases from V and 0 bases from J, with 8 bases between. The CDR3 DNA reads as TGCAGCGTTGGGGTAGCTAGCACAGATACGCAGTATTTT. Amino acids: CSVGVASTDTQYF.

The CDR3 DNA is TGTGCCAGCAGCTTAGGCGCAGGGGGAAAGCAGTACTTC. The encoded protein is CASSLGAGGKQYF. The V and J genes are TRBV13 and TRBJ2-7, with 7 bases fitting TRBD1. The CDR3 is made up of 13 amino acids. CDR1 PRHDT and CDR2 FYEKMQ come from the germline V gene (reference sequence). The junction had 4 bases not matched to a gene; V was cut back by 0 bases and J by 8 bases.

The CDR3 loop is CASSQGRYGLAGDDTDTQYF. The CDR3 DNA reads TGCGCCAGCAGCCAAGGGCGGTACGGACTAGCGGGAGACGACACAGATACGCAGTATTTT. This chain joins TRBV4-1 and TRBJ2-3, with 13 nucleotides matching TRBD2. The CDR3 spans 20 residues. Germline V gene data show CDR1 as MGHRA and CDR2 as YSYEKL. V trimming: 1 base; J trimming: 2 bases; junction bases outside the gene matches: 12.

V gene TRBV7-2 combines with J gene TRBJ2-1; D may be TRBD2 (6 bases). Germline V gene sequence: CDR1 SGHTA, CDR2 FQGNSA. The CDR3 is 15 amino acids. V dropped 2 bases and J dropped 10 bases, with 18 bases sitting between them. CDR3: CASSLSARWDLEQFF. The CDR3 nucleotides read TGTGCCAGCAGCTTATCAGCTAGGTGGGACTTGGAGCAGTTCTTC.

This chain connects TRBV7-9 to TRBJ2-7; TRBD2 matches at 7 bases. V shed 6 bases, J shed 4 bases, and the junction held 9 bases outside the gene matches. The CDR3 length is 14 residues. Germline lookup yields CDR1 SEHNR and CDR2 FQNEAQ (reference sequence). CDR3 region: CASSPTSQSYEQYF. Written as DNA, the CDR3 is TGTGCCAGCAGTCCGACTAGCCAGAGTTACGAGCAGTACTTC.

A single count supports this clone. The V and J genes are TRBV7-2 and TRBJ1-5, with D possibly being TRBD1 (6 bases). Germline lookup yields CDR1 SGHTA and CDR2 FQGNSA. This CDR3 contains 15 residues. Trimming pared 3 bases from V and 7 bases from J, leaving 16 bases between. The CDR3: CASSFAGVIGQPQHF. The CDR3 region has the DNA TGTGCCAGCAGCTTCGCAGGGGTTATAGGACAGCCCCAGCATTTT.

This rearrangement joins TRBV9 to TRBJ1-2, with TRBD1 identical over 8 bases. The V segment lost 0 bases and the J segment 6 bases; nucleotides outside the gene matches: 4. The CDR3 loop spans 14 amino acids. Per the germline V gene, CDR1 is SGDLS and CDR2 is YYNGEE. The CDR3 bases are TGTGCCAGCAGCGTAGAACAGGGGGGCCATGGCTACACCTTC. This encodes CASSVEQGGHGYTF. The full variable domain, in which reference TRBV9 and TRBJ1-2 provide the parts outside the CDR3, is DSGVTQTPKHLITATGQRVTLRCSPRSGDLSVYWYQQSLDQGLQFLIQYYNGEERAKGNILERFSAQQFPDLHSELNLSSLELGDSALYFCASSVEQGGHGYTFGSGTRLTVV.

The chain employs TRBV11-2 and TRBJ2-4; 10 nucleotides line up with TRBD2. This CDR3 contains 16 residues. V lost 5 bases to trimming and J lost 0 bases; unmatched junction nucleotides: 4. CDR1 is SGHAT, CDR2 FQNNGV, per germline. In DNA, the CDR3 is TGTGCCAGCAGCCTAAGACTAGCGGGAGCCAAAAACATTCAGTACTTC. It specifies CASSLRLAGAKNIQYF. The full variable domain, completed using reference TRBV11-2 and TRBJ2-4, is EAGVAQSPRYKIIEKRQSVAFWCNPISGHATLYWYQQILGQGPKLLIQFQNNGVVDDSQLPKDRFSAERLKGVDSTLKIQPAKLEDSAVYLCASSLRLAGAKNIQYFGAGTRLSVL.